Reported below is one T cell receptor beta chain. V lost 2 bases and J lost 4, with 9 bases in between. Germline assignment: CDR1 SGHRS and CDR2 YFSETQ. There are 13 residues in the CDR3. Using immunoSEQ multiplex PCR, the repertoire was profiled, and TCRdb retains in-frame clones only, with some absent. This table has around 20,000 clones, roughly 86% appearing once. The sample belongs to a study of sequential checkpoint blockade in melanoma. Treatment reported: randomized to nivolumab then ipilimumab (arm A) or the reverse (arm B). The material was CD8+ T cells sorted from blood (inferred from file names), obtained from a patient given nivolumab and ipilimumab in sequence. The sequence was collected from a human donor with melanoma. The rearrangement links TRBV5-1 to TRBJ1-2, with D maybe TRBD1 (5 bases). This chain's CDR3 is CASSLGEGYGYTF. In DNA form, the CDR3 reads TGCGCCAGCAGCTTAGGGGAGGGCTATGGCTACACCTTC.